This T cell receptor beta chain was observed in a study of cytomegalovirus exposure and HLA in healthy donors. Study-wide results and caveats: About 87% or about 30% of the time was how often most TCR beta V segments were productive, according to an earlier analysis. Accurate prediction of most subjects' HLA-A and HLA-B alleles from TCR beta sequences was reported.

This clone was seen a few times. Its matching antigen is unknown. Healthy bone marrow donors supplied every sample. PCR involved 60 Vbeta and 13 Jbeta primers. The assay was immunoSEQ multiplex PCR, and TCRdb's table has in-frame clones only and misses some. The sample shows approximately 220,000 clones, 82% of them seen only once. Sequenced input: PBMCs. The TCR sequence derives from a middle-aged man in good health and CMV-seropositive.

CDR3 DNA sequence: TGCGCCAGCAGCTTGCAAGCCAGACAGGGCACTGAAGCTTTCTTT. It yields the protein CASSLQARQGTEAFF. The V and J genes are TRBV5-1 and TRBJ1-1, with 7 bases lining up with TRBD1. Germline lookup yields CDR1 SGHRS and CDR2 YFSETQ. V gave up 1 base and J gave up 4 bases; unmatched junction bases: 7. This CDR3 is built from 15 residues.